This T cell receptor (beta chain) was obtained from a study of blood T cell repertoires in COVID-19. CDR3 length: 17 amino acids. V lost 5 bases, J lost 0 bases, and 9 bases stayed unmatched. Germline values: CDR1 SGHRS, CDR2 YFSETQ. Some clones are missing from TCRdb's copy, which holds only in-frame ones; the method was immunoSEQ multiplex PCR. The table has roughly 250,000 clones, roughly 90% seen once; the top ten hold approximately 0.8%. The sequence derives from a woman aged 30 to 39 with acute or convalescent COVID-19. The chain carries TRBV5-1 and TRBJ1-4; 8 bases agree with TRBD1. Specimen: peripheral blood. In DNA form, the CDR3 reads TGCGCCAGCAGTTTATTCGGACAGGGAGCAACTAATGAAAAACTGTTTTTT. Amino acids: CASSLFGQGATNEKLFF.